Given below is one T cell receptor beta chain in context. The CDR3 is 16 residues long. Trimming took 0 bases from V and 2 from J, leaving 11 bases between them. Germline values: CDR1 LNHDA, CDR2 SQIVND (reference sequence). The data were obtained in a study of blood T cell repertoires in COVID-19. About the study: T cells, B-cell-depleted T cells, or PBMCs supplied cDNA or gDNA.

Authors' methods: Reference gene primer amplification in the assay estimated nucleated cell counts. Here immunoSEQ multiplex PCR was the method, and the copy in TCRdb shows in-frame clones only, minus some. The V and J calls and clone size were taken over from that table, and D and trimming were inferred from the DNA. The table shows some 380,000 clones, with more than 75% occurring only once. Sequenced sample: peripheral blood. The sequence came from a human donor with acute or convalescent COVID-19. The donor label of this sample is uncertain. V is TRBV19 and J is TRBJ1-5, with unresolved D. The CDR3 reads CASSIDPREGNQPQHF. The CDR3 DNA reads as TGTGCCAGTAGTATAGACCCGAGGGAGGGCAATCAGCCCCAGCATTTT.